This T cell receptor beta chain was captured in a study of cytomegalovirus exposure and HLA in healthy donors. Notes on the study in general: Subsequent analysis showed first-cohort TCR clusters tending to co-occur in some 120 validation repertoires. Reported performance of the classifier showed diagnosis of cytomegalovirus status with high specificity and sensitivity. As confirmed in vitro, three CMV-associated chains were specific for CMV antigens. There were around 160 TCR beta chains listed as cytomegalovirus-associated.

In its sample, this clone was seen once. Its antigen is unidentified. Using immunoSEQ multiplex PCR, the repertoire was profiled, and TCRdb retains in-frame clones only, with some absent. This sample has around 66,000 clones; 95% to 98% occur once, and the top ten carry around 1.5%. The V gene end was trimmed by 5 bases and the J gene end by 0 bases; junction bases not matched to a gene: 7. The CDR3 totals 16 residues. Germline assignment: CDR1 MDHEN and CDR2 SYDVKM. Sequencing used PBMCs. The V and J genes are TRBV28 and TRBJ1-3; 7 bases match TRBD1. The receptor was derived from a woman under 30 in good health and CMV-seropositive. CDR3 in amino acids: CASSPQQGLSGNTIYF. CDR3 bases: TGTGCCAGCAGTCCGCAACAGGGGCTCTCTGGAAACACCATATATTTT.